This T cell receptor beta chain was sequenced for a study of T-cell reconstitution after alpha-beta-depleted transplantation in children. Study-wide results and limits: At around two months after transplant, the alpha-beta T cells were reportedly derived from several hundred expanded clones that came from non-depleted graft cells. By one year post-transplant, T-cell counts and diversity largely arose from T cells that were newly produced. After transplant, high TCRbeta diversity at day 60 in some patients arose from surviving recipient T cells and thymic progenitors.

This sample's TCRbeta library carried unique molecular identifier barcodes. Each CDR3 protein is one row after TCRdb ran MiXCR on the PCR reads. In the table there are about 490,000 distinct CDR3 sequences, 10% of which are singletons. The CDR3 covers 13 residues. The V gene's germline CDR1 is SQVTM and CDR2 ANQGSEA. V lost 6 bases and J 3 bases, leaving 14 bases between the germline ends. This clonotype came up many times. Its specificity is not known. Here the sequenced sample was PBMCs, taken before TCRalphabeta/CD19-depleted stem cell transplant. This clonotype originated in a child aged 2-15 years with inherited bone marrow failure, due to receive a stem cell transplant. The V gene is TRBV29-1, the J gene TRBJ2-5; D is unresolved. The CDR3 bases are TGCAGCGTCGTGGACCCCACAAAAGAGACCCAGTACTTC. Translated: CSVVDPTKETQYF.